These T cell receptor beta chains were read from a single sample in a study of T cell clonotyping in hematopoietic cell transplantation. The data were produced by immunoSEQ multiplex PCR, yet TCRdb's version contains in-frame clones alone and is incomplete. The repertoire includes 5,000 to 6,500 clones, roughly 78% of them detected once, and roughly 34% sits in the top ten. The sequencing used peripheral blood mononuclear cells, collected 180 days after allogeneic stem cell transplant. The receptor source for this set is a male patient in his 70s who had an allogeneic stem cell transplant from an unrelated donor, so T cells may come from the graft donor. Some clones in this sample may be carry-over from other donors' samples. Both conserved end residues are part of each CDR3. D genes are given only for firm matches. Size is omitted from some rows. Given values are once, few, many or a class for expanded clones.

>NA|NA|TRBJ2-7|TRBV6-5
TGTGCCAGCAGTTACCTAGGTTCTATGTTGCAGCAGTACTTC
CASSYLGSMLQQYF
>NA|NA|TRBJ2-2|TRBV5-1
TGCGCCAGCAGCTTGGGGCAGGGTCGTCCCGGGGAGCTGTTTTTT
CASSLGQGRPGELFF
>NA|NA|TRBJ2-7|TRBV5-6
TGTGCCAGCAGCCGAGATATAGCTGACTACGAGCAGTACTTC
CASSRDIADYEQYF
>TRBD2|NA|TRBJ2-7|TRBV5-4
TGTGCCAGCAGCTTGGGGCTAGCGGGAGTGAGGGAGCAGTACTTC
CASSLGLAGVREQYF
>NA|NA|TRBJ1-3|TRBV28
TGTGCCAGCAGAGAAGGAAACACCATATATTTT
CASREGNTIYF
>TRBD2|NA|TRBJ2-7|TRBV5-4
TGTGCCAGCAGCATGGGACTAGCGGGGGCCCCCTACGAGCAGTACTTC
CASSMGLAGAPYEQYF
>NA|few|TRBJ1-2|TRBV5-6
TGTGCCAGCAGCTTGGGCACCCGCTATGGCTACACCTTC
CASSLGTRYGYTF
>NA|NA|TRBJ1-3|TRBV7-2
TGTGCCAGCAGGCCGGGAGGTTCCGGAAACACCATATATTTT
CASRPGGSGNTIYF
>NA|NA|TRBJ1-3|TRBV7-3
TGTGCCAGCAGCCGGGATGGAGGAAACACCATATATTTT
CASSRDGGNTIYF
>NA|once|TRBJ1-5|TRBV4-1
TGCGCCAGCAGCCGCCTCCAGAGAAGCGGCAATCAGCCCCAGCATTTT
CASSRLQRSGNQPQHF
>NA|NA|TRBJ2-6|TRBV30
TGTGCCTGGAGTGCGATGGCAGGCTCTGGGGCCAACGTCCTGACTTTC
CAWSAMAGSGANVLTF
>NA|NA|TRBJ1-4|TRBV5-6
TGTGCCAGCAGCTTCCAGGGGTTCGGGAAACTGTTTTTT
CASSFQGFGKLFF
>TRBD2|NA|TRBJ2-2|TRBV7-9
TGTGCCAGCAGCCGGGCAGCGGGGGGCACCGGGGAGCTGTTTTTT
CASSRAAGGTGELFF
>NA|NA|TRBJ1-5|TRBV19
TGTGCCAGTACTACGGAGGGCAGTTGTCAGCCCCAGCATTTT
CASTTEGSCQPQHF
>NA|NA|TRBJ1-2|TRBV21-1
TGTGCCAGCAGCGGACACAGGGTTGAGGATGGCTACACCTTC
CASSGHRVEDGYTF
>NA|NA|TRBJ1-4|TRBV7-8
TGTGCCAGCAGCGACCCCCCGAATGAAAAACTGTTTTTT
CASSDPPNEKLFF
>TRBD1|NA|TRBJ1-5|TRBV28
TGTGCCAGCAGTTTATGGAGGGACAGAAATAGCAATCAGCCCCAGCATTTT
CASSLWRDRNSNQPQHF
>NA|few|TRBJ2-7|TRBV29-1
TGCAGCGTTGAAGTGGGGCCCGAGCAGTACTTC
CSVEVGPEQYF
>TRBD1|NA|TRBJ2-7|TRBV5-1
TGCGCCAGCAGCTTCCCAGGCCTAGAGGGGGCCGAGCAGTACTTC
CASSFPGLEGAEQYF
>NA|NA|TRBJ1-4|TRBV15
TGTGCCACCAGCCTCCGGGGGGGAGAGGGTGAAAAACTGTTTTTT
CATSLRGGEGEKLFF
>TRBD1|NA|TRBJ1-5|TRBV7-8
TGTGCCAGCAGCCCGAGGACAGGGGTTAATCAGCCCCAGCATTTT
CASSPRTGVNQPQHF
>NA|NA|TRBJ2-7|TRBV5-6
TGTGCCAGCAGCTTGGGGGATTATGGGACCTACGAGCAGTACTTC
CASSLGDYGTYEQYF
>NA|once|TRBJ2-2|TRBV6-5
TGTGCCAGCAGTTACTCGGGACACAGCACCGGGGAGCTGTTTTTT
CASSYSGHSTGELFF
>NA|NA|TRBJ2-2|TRBV5-1
TGCGCCAGCAGCTTTACAGTGATCCCTACCGGGGAGCTGTTTTTT
CASSFTVIPTGELFF
>NA|large|TRBJ2-5|TRBV19
TGTGCCAGTAGTATCGACACACAGGAAGAGACCCAGTACTTC
CASSIDTQEETQYF
>TRBD1|NA|TRBJ2-7|TRBV7-2
TGTGCCAGCAGCCCCCAGGGGGTCCTCTCCTACGAGCAGTACTTC
CASSPQGVLSYEQYF
>NA|NA|TRBJ2-1|TRBV7-2
TGTGCCAGCACCGACGCCGCGGGACAACTATACAATGAGCAGTTCTTC
CASTDAAGQLYNEQFF
>NA|once|TRBJ2-7|TRBV19
TGTGCCACCACGCCCGCGATGGGAGGCTACGAGCAGTACTTC
CATTPAMGGYEQYF
>NA|NA|TRBJ2-7|TRBV28
TGTGCCAGCAGTTTGGGCCGGGATGGGTACGAGCAGTACTTC
CASSLGRDGYEQYF
>TRBD1|NA|TRBJ2-7|TRBV28
TGTGCCAGCAGTGGACAGGGGACTTCCTACGAGCAGTACTTC
CASSGQGTSYEQYF
>TRBD1|NA|TRBJ2-7|TRBV6-6
TGTGCCAGCAGTTTAACAGGGGGCGCGGAATCCTACGAGCAGTACTTC
CASSLTGGAESYEQYF
>TRBD2|NA|TRBJ2-7|TRBV5-8
TGTGCCAGCAGCGCCGCAGAGACTAGCGGGAGTTCAGGGCCTTTCTACGAGCAGTACTTC
CASSAAETSGSSGPFYEQYF
>NA|NA|TRBJ2-5|TRBV5-1
TGCGCCAGCAGCTTGGGTGCCGGAATGAGGGGAGAGACCCAGTACTTC
CASSLGAGMRGETQYF
>NA|NA|TRBJ1-4|TRBV28
TGTGCCAGCAGGGGGTCAACTAATGAAAAACTGTTTTTT
CASRGSTNEKLFF
>TRBD1|large|TRBJ2-7|TRBV28
TGTGCCGCTTCCGGGACAGACCCTTACGAGCAGTACTTC
CAASGTDPYEQYF
>TRBD2|few|TRBJ2-7|TRBV19
TGTGCCAGTAGCACGACGACGGGAGGCCCGGTCCACGAGCAGTACTTC
CASSTTTGGPVHEQYF
>NA|NA|TRBJ1-5|TRBV4-1
TGCGCCAGCAGCCAAGATCTTAGCAATCAGCCCCAGCATTTT
CASSQDLSNQPQHF
>TRBD2|once|TRBJ2-1|TRBV2
TGTGCCAGCAAGAAACTAGCGGGGGGACCTACAAATGAGCAGTTCTTC
CASKKLAGGPTNEQFF